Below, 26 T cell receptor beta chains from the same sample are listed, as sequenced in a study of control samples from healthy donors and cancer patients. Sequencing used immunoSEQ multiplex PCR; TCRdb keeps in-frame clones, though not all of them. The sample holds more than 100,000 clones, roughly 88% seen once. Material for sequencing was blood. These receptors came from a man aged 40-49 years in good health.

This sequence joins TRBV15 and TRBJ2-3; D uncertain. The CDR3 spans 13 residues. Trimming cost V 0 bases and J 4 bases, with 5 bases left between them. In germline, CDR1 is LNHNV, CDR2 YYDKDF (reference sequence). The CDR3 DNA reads TGTGCCACCAGCAGAGATCCCTCAGATACGCAGTATTTT. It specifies CATSRDPSDTQYF.

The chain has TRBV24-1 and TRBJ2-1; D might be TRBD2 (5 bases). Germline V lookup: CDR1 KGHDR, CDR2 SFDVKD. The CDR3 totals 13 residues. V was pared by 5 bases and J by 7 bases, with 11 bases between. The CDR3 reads CATSVRGWNEQFF. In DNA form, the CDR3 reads TGTGCCACCAGTGTTCGCGGGTGGAATGAGCAGTTCTTC.

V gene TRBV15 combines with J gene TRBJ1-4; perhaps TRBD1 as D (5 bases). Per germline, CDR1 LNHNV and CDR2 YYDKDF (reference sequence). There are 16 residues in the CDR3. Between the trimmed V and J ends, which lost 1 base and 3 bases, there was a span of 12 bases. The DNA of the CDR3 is TGTGCCACCAGCAGAGTTCCGAGGGGTGCTAATGAAAAACTGTTTTTT. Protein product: CATSRVPRGANEKLFF.

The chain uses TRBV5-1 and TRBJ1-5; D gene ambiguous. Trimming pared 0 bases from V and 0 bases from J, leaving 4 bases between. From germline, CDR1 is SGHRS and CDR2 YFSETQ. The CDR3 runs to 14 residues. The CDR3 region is CASSLGISNQPQHF. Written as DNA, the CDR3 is TGCGCCAGCAGCTTGGGGATTAGCAATCAGCCCCAGCATTTT. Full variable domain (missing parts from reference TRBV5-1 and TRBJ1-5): KAGVTQTPRYLIKTRGQQVTLSCSPISGHRSVSWYQQTPGQGLQFLFEYFSETQRNKGNFPGRFSGRQFSNSRSEMNVSTLELGDSALYLCASSLGISNQPQHFGDGTRLSIL.

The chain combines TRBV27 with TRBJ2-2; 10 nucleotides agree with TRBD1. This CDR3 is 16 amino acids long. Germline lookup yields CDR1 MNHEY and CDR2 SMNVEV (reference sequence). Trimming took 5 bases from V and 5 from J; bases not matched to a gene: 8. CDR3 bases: TGTGCCAGCAGTACTGACAGGGGGCAGGGAACCGGGGAGCTGTTTTTT. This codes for CASSTDRGQGTGELFF.

The CDR3 here is CASSSPRGQELQETQYF. CDR3 bases: TGTGCCAGCAGCTCCCCGCGTGGACAAGAACTTCAAGAGACCCAGTACTTC. V is TRBV11-2 and J is TRBJ2-5; weak D call: TRBD1 (5 bases). This CDR3 is 17 amino acids long. V was trimmed by 4 bases and J by 2 bases, leaving 20 bases between them. Germline lookup yields CDR1 SGHAT and CDR2 FQNNGV.

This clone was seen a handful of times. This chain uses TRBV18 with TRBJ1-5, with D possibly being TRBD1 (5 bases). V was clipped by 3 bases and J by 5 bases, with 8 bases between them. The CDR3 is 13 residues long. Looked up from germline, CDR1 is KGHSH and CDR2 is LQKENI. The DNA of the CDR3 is TGTGCCAGCTCACCGGAACAGGATCAGCCCCAGCATTTT. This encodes CASSPEQDQPQHF.

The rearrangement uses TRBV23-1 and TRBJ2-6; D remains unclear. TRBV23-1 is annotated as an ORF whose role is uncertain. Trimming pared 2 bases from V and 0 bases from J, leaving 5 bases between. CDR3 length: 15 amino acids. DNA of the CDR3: TGCGCCAGCAGTCAAGCCCTCTCTGGGGCCAACGTCCTGACTTTC. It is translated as CASSQALSGANVLTF.

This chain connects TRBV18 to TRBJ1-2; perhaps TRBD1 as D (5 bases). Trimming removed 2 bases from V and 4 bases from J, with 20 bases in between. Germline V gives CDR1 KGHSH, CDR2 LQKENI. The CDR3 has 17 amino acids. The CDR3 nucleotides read TGTGCCAGCTCACCAAAAGTCGAGAAGGACATATCCTATGGCTACACCTTC. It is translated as CASSPKVEKDISYGYTF.

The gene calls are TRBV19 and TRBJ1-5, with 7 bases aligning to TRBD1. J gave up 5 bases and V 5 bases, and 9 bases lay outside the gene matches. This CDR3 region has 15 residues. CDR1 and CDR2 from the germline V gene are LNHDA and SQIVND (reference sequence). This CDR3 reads CASSVDRANDQPQHF. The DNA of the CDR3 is TGTGCCAGTAGTGTCGACAGGGCAAATGATCAGCCCCAGCATTTT.

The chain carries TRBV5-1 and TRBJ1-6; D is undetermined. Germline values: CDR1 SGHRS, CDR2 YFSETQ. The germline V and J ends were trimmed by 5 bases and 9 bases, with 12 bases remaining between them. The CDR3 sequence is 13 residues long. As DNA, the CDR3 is TGCGCCAGCAGGGAGGGTGTCTCTTCACCCCTCCACTTT. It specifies CASREGVSSPLHF.

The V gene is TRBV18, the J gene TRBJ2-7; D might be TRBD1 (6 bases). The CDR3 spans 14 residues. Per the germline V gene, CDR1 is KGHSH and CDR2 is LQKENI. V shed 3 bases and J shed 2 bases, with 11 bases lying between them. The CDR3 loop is CASSPRQAAYEQYF. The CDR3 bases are TGTGCCAGCTCACCCAGACAGGCCGCCTACGAGCAGTACTTC. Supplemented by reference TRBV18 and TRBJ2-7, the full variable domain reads NAGVMQNPRHLVRRRGQEARLRCSPMKGHSHVYWYRQLPEEGLKFMVYLQKENIIDESGMPKERFSAEFPKEGPSILRIQQVVRGDSAAYFCASSPRQAAYEQYFGPGTRLTVT.

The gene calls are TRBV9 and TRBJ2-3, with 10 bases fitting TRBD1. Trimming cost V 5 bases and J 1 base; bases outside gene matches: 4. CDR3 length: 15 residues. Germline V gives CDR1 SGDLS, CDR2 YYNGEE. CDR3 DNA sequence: TGTGCCAGCAGGGCAGGACAGGGGGGCACAGATACGCAGTATTTT. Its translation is CASRAGQGGTDTQYF.

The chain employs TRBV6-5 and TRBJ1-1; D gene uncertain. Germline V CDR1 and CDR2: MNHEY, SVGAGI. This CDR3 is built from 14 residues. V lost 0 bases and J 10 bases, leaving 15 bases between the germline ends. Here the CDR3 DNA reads TGTGCCAGCAGTTACTCGACGGGCGAGAAGTTAGCTTTCTTT. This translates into CASSYSTGEKLAFF.

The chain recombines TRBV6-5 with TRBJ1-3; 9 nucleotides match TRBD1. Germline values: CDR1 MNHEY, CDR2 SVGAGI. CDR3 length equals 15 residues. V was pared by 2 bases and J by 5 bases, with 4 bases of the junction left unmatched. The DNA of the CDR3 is TGTGCCAGCAGTTACCAGGGACAGGGTCGAAACACCATATATTTT. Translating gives CASSYQGQGRNTIYF.

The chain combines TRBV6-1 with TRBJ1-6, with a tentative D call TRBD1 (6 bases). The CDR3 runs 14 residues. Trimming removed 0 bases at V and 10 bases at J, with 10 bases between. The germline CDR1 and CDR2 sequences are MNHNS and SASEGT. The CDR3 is CASSEAQGGSPLHF. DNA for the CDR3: TGTGCCAGCAGTGAAGCACAGGGAGGCTCACCCCTCCACTTT.

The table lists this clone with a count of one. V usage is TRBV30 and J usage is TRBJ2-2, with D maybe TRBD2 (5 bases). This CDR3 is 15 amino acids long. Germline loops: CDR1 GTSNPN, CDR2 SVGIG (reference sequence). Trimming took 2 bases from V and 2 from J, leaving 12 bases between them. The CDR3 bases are TGTGCCTGGAGTTCGGGATCTCCTAACACCGGGGAGCTGTTTTTT. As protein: CAWSSGSPNTGELFF.

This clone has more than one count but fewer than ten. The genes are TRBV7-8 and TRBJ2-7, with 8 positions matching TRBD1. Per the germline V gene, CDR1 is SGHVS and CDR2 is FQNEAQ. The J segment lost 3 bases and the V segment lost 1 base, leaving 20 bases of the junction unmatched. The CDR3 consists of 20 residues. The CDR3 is CASSLGQPRQGAHTLYEQYF. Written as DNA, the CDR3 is TGTGCCAGCAGCTTAGGACAACCACGGCAGGGGGCCCACACACTCTACGAGCAGTACTTC.

The chain's CDR3 is CAWLKRGTDTQYF. The CDR3 region has the DNA TGTGCCTGGTTGAAGAGGGGCACAGATACGCAGTATTTT. The V call is TRBV30, the J call TRBJ2-3; D is perhaps TRBD2 (5 bases). CDR3 size: 13 residues. Trimming removed 5 bases at V and 1 base at J, with 10 bases between. Germline-derived CDR1 and CDR2 are GTSNPN and SVGIG (reference sequence).

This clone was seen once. CDR3 in amino acids: CASTPTSGGPLSTDTQYF. CDR3 bases: TGTGCCAGCACCCCGACTAGCGGGGGGCCCCTTAGCACAGATACGCAGTATTTT. The chain employs TRBV9 and TRBJ2-3; 13 positions match TRBD2. CDR3 length: 18 amino acids. From germline, CDR1 is SGDLS and CDR2 YYNGEE. V trimming: 6 bases; J trimming: 0 bases; junction bases outside the gene matches: 10.

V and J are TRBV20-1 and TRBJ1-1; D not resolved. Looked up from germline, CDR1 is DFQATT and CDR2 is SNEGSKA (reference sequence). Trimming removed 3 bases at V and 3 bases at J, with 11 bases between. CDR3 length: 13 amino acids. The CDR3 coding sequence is TGCAGTGCTAGTAGGAGATTAGACACTGAAGCTTTCTTT. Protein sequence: CSASRRLDTEAFF.

This CDR3 reads CASSYQQGRVGYTF. CDR3 in DNA: TGTGCCAGCAGTTATCAACAGGGTCGAGTTGGCTACACCTTC. The J gene is TRBJ1-2, the V gene TRBV6-5; D is perhaps TRBD1 (6 bases). The V and J ends lost 3 bases and 7 bases respectively, with 15 bases between them. CDR1 and CDR2 from the germline V gene are MNHEY and SVGAGI. The CDR3 length is 14 residues.

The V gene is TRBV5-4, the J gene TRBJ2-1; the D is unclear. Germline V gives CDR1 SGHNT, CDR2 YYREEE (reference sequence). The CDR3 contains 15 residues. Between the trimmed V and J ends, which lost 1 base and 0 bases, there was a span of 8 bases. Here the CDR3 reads CASSLSANSYNEQFF. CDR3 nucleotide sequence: TGTGCCAGCAGCTTGAGCGCTAACTCCTACAATGAGCAGTTCTTC.

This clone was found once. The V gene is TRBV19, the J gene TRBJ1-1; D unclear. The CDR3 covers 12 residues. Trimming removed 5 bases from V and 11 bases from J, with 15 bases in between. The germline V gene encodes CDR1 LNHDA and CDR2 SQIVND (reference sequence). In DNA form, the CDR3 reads TGTGCCAGTAGTCCTCTGGCGGGGTGGGCTTTCTTT. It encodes CASSPLAGWAFF.

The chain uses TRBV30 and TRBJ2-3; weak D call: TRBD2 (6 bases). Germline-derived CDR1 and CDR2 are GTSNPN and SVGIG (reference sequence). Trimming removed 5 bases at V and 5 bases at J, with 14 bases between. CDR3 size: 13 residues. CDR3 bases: TGTGCCTGGGATACTAGCACGGGAGATACGCAGTATTTT. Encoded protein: CAWDTSTGDTQYF.

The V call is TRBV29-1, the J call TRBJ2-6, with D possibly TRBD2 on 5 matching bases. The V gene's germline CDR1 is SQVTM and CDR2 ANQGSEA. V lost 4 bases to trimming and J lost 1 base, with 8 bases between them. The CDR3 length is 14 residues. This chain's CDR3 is CSVAEGSGANVLTF. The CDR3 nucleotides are TGCAGCGTTGCCGAGGGATCTGGGGCCAACGTCCTGACTTTC.